This T cell receptor beta chain emerged from a study of blood T cells in healthy people across ages. Donors gave roughly 10 milliliters of peripheral blood apiece. The V gene's germline CDR1 is SGHKS and CDR2 YYEKEE (reference sequence). Trimming took 4 bases from V and 6 from J; bases not matched to a gene: 17. The CDR3 contains 19 residues. Whole-study results and caveats: It was the long-lived donors that had more naive CD4+ cells and higher diversity than aged donors.

A second PCR, run for about 6 to 12 cycles, used a sample-barcoded 5' primer plus a J-beta primer mix. Each cDNA molecule was tagged by a template-switch adaptor with 12 random nucleotides. TCRdb fed the 5' RACE reads into MiXCR, producing one record per CDR3 protein. The sample shows under 800,000 distinct CDR3 sequences, around 21% of them seen only once. Worth noting for this clonotype: No antigen is known for it.

This chain joins TRBV5-5 and TRBJ2-1, with 12 positions matching TRBD2. This TCR derives from a man aged 65 to 79 in good health. The sample was blood. CDR3: CASSLLGAATSGSGNEQFF. The CDR3 nucleotides are TGTGCCAGCAGCCTGTTGGGCGCCGCGACTAGCGGGAGTGGCAATGAGCAGTTCTTC.